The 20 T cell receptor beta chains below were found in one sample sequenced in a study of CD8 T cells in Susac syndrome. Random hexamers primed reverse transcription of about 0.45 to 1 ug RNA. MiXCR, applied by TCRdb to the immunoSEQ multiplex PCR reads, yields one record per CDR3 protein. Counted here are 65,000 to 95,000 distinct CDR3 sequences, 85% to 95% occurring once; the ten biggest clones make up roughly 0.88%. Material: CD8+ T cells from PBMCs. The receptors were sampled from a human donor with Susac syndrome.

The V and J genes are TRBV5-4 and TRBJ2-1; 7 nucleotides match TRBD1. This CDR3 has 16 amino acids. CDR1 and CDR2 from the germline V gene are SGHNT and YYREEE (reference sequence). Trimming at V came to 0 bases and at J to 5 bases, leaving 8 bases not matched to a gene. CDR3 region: CASSLAYRGRNNEQFF. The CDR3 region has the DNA TGTGCCAGCAGCTTGGCCTACAGGGGAAGGAACAATGAGCAGTTCTTC.

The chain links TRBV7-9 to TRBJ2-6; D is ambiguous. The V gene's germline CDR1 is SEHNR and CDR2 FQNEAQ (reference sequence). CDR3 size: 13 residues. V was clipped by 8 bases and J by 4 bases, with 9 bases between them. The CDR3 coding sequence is TGTGCCAGCTCCGCCTCAGGGGCCAACGTCCTGACTTTC. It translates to CASSASGANVLTF.

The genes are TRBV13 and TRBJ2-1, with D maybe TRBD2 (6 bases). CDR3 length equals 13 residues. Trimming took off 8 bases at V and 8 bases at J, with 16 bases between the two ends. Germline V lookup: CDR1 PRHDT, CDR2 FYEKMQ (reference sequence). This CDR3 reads CASSGAGFDEQFF. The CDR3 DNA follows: TGTGCCAGCTCGGGAGCGGGTTTCGATGAGCAGTTCTTC. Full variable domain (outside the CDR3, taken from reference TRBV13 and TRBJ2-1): AAGVIQSPRHLIKEKRETATLKCYPIPRHDTVYWYQQGPGQDPQFLISFYEKMQSDKGSIPDRFSAQQFSDYHSELNMSSLELGDSALYFCASSGAGFDEQFFGPGTRLTVL.

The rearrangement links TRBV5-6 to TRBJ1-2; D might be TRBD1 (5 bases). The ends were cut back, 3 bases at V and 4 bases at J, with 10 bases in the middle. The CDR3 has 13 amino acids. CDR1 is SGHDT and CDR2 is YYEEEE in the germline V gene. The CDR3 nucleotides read TGTGCCAGCAGCTCTACAGGTACCTATGGCTACACCTTC. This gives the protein CASSSTGTYGYTF.

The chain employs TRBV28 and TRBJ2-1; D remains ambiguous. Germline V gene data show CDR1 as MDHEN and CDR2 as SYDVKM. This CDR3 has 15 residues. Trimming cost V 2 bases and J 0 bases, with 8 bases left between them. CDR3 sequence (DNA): TGTGCCAGCAGTTTACCCCACACCTCCTACAATGAGCAGTTCTTC. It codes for CASSLPHTSYNEQFF.

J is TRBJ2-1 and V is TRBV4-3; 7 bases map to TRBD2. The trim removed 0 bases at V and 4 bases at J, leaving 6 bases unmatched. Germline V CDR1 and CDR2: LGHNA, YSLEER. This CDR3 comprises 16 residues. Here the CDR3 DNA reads TGCGCCAGCAGCCAAGAGGGCGCGGGAGCGTACAATGAGCAGTTCTTC. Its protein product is CASSQEGAGAYNEQFF.

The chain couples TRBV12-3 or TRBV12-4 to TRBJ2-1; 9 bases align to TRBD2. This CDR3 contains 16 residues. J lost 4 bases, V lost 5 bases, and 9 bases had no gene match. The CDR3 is CASSGDTAGGYNEQFF. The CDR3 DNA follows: TGTGCCAGCAGTGGGGACACAGCGGGGGGATACAATGAGCAGTTCTTC.

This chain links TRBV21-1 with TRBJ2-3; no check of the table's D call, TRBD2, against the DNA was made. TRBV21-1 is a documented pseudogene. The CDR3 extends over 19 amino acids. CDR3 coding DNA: TGTGCCAGCAGCAACTACGGCAAACGACTAGCGGGACTCACAGATACGCAGTATTTT. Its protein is CASSNYGKRLAGLTDTQYF.

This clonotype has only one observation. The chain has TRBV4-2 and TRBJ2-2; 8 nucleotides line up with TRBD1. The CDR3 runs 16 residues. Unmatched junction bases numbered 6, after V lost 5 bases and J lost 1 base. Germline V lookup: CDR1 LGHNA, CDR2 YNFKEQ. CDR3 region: CASSSRTGRNTGELFF. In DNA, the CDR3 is TGTGCCAGCAGCTCTCGGACAGGGAGGAACACCGGGGAGCTGTTTTTT.

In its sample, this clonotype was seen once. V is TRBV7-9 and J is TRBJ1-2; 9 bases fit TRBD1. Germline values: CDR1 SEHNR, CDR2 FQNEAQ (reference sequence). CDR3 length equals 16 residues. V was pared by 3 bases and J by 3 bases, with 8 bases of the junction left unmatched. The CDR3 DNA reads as TGTGCCAGCAGCTTGGACAGGGGAATGGATGACTATGGCTACACCTTC. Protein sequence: CASSLDRGMDDYGYTF.

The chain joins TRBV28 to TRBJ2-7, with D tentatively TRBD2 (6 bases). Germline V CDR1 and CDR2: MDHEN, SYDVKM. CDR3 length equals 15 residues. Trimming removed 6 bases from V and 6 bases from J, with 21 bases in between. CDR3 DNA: TGTGCCAGCAGACCGGGCCCGATGGAGGGTATCGAGCAGTACTTC. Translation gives CASRPGPMEGIEQYF.

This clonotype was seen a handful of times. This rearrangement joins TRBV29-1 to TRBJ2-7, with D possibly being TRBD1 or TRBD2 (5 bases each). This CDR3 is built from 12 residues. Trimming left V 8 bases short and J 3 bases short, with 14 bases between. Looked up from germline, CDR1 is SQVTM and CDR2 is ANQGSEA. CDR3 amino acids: CSTLTDYYEQYF. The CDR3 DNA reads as TGCAGCACTTTGACAGACTACTACGAGCAGTACTTC.

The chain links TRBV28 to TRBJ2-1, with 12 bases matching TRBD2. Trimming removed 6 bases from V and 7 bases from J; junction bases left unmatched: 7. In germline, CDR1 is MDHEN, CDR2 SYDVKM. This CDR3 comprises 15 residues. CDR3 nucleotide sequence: TGTGCCAGCAGGCCCACTAGCGGGAGGTTAAATGAGCAGTTCTTC. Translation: CASRPTSGRLNEQFF.

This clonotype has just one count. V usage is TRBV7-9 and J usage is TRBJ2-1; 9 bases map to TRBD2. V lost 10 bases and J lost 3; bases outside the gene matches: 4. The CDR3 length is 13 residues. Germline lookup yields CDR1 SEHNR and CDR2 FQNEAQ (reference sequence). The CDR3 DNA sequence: TGTGCCACCTCTAGCGGGAACTACAATGAGCAGTTCTTC. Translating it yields CATSSGNYNEQFF.

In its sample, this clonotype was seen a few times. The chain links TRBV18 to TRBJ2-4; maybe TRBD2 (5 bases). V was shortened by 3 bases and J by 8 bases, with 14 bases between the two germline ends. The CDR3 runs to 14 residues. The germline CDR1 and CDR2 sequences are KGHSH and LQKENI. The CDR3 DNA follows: TGTGCCAGCTCACCTGACTGGGGAGAAGACATTCAGTACTTC. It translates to CASSPDWGEDIQYF. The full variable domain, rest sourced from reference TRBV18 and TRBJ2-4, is NAGVMQNPRHLVRRRGQEARLRCSPMKGHSHVYWYRQLPEEGLKFMVYLQKENIIDESGMPKERFSAEFPKEGPSILRIQQVVRGDSAAYFCASSPDWGEDIQYFGAGTRLSVL.

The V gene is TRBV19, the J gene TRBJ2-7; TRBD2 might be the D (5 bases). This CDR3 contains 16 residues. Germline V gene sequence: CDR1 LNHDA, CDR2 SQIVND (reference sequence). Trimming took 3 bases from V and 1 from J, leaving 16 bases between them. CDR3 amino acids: CASSILAGSQSYEQYF. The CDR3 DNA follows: TGTGCCAGTAGTATCCTAGCTGGTTCCCAATCCTACGAGCAGTACTTC.

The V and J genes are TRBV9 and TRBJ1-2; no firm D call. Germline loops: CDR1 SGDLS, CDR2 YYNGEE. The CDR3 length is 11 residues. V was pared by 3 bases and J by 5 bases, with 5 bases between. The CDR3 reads CASSGVYGYTF. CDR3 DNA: TGTGCCAGCAGCGGGGTGTATGGCTACACCTTC.

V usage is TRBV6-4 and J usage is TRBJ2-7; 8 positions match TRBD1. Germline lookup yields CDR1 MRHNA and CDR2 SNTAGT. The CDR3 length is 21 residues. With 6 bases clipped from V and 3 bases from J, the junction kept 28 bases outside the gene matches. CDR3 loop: CASSDNRDRPIPRPKYYEQYF. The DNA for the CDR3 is TGTGCCAGCAGCGACAACAGGGACAGGCCAATACCACGCCCAAAATACTACGAGCAGTACTTC.

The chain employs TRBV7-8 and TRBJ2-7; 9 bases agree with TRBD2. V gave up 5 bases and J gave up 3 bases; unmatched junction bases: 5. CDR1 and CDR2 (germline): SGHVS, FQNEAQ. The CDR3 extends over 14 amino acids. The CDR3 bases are TGTGCCAGCAGCCCTAGACTAGCGGACTACGAGCAGTACTTC. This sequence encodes CASSPRLADYEQYF.

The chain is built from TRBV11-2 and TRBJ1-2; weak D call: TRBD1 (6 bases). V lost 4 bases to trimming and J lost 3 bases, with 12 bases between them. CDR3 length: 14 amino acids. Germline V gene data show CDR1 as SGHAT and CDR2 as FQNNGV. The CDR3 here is CASSSRGRDYGYTF. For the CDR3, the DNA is TGTGCCAGCAGCTCCAGGGGCAGGGACTATGGCTACACCTTC.